The table lists the clone carrying this T cell receptor (beta chain) with a few counts. The antigen remains undetermined. This CDR3 spans 18 amino acids. Germline loops: CDR1 SGHRS, CDR2 YFSETQ. With 3 bases clipped from V and 0 bases from J, the junction kept 10 bases outside the gene matches. The entry originates in a study of cytomegalovirus exposure and HLA in healthy donors. Whole-study context: The Caucasian-associated ancestry cluster contained approximately 81% of the 300 to 400 genotyped donors.

Study-level results: As immune exposure information, only CMV serostatus was available. Later analysis reportedly placed an Asian-associated ancestry cluster below the approximately 700-donor mean in N-insertions.

Use of 60 Vbeta and 13 Jbeta primers characterized the PCR. Authors' data handling: In a later analysis, of tens of millions of unique beta chains, roughly 9.9 million appeared in at least two donors. Here immunoSEQ multiplex PCR was the method, and the copy in TCRdb shows in-frame clones only, minus some. The V and J calls and clone size were taken over from that table, and D and trimming were inferred from the DNA. The repertoire holds about 170,000 clones, roughly 82% seen once, with approximately 3% in the top ten. Sequenced: PBMCs. V and J are TRBV5-1 and TRBJ1-2; 11 nucleotides line up with TRBD1. This receptor was taken from a woman aged 45-59 years in good health and CMV-seropositive. In DNA form, the CDR3 reads TGCGCCAGCAGCTCCACACCGGGACAGGGGGGAGCTAACTATGGCTACACCTTC. It codes for CASSSTPGQGGANYGYTF.